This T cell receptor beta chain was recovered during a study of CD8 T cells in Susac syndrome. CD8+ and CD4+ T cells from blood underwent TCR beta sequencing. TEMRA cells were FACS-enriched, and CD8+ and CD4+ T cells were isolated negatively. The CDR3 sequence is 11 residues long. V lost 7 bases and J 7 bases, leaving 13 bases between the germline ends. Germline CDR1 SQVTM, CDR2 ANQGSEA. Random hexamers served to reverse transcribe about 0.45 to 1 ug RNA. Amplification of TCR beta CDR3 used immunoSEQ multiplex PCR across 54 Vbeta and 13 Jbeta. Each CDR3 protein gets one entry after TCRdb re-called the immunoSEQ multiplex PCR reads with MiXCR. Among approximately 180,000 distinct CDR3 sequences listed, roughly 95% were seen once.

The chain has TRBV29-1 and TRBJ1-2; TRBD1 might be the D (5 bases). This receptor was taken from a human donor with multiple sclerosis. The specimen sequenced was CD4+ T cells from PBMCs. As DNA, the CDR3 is TGCAGCGCCGAAAGGGGAGGTGGCTACACCTTC. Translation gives CSAERGGGYTF.